This T cell receptor (beta chain) was recovered during a study of blood T cells in healthy people across ages. In germline, CDR1 is SGDLS, CDR2 YYNGEE. This CDR3 region has 14 residues. Study findings and constraints: Observed TCR beta diversity per million T cells went down as age went up. This fall followed a roughly linear course with age.

Donors were systemically healthy Caucasian individuals from Russia aged about 6 to 100 years. PBMCs were isolated at a quantity of at least 7 million per sample. As for this clonotype: The antigen is undetermined.

Through a sample-barcoded 5' primer and a J-beta primer mix, a second PCR was run for roughly 7 to 12 cycles. Each of the cDNA molecules was tagged by a template-switch adaptor with 12 random nucleotides. TCRdb reanalysed the 5' RACE reads using MiXCR and keeps one entry per CDR3 protein. The sample has around 1,900,000 distinct CDR3 sequences; about two fifths are singletons. V is TRBV9 and J is TRBJ2-4; D not certain. The J call may be faulty, since TRBJ2-7 better matches the DNA end. The sample consisted of blood. This TCR came from a human donor in good health. Written as DNA, the CDR3 is TGTGCCAGCAGCGTAGGTGGGGATAGGTACGAGCAGTACTTC. Its protein product is CASSVGGDRYEQYF.